This T cell receptor beta chain comes out of a study of identical twins. Study-wide results and limits: Partly confounded zero-insertion analyses could result from invariant MAIT and iNKT cells.

TCRdb reprocessed the 5' RACE reads with MiXCR, giving one entry per CDR3 protein. The table includes about 690,000 distinct CDR3 sequences, 21% detected once. The CDR3 runs to 14 residues. The V and J ends lost 4 bases and 4 bases, in that order; junction bases with no gene match: 4. The germline CDR1 and CDR2 sequences are SGHRS and YFSETQ. Comment on this clonotype: Its antigen is not identified.

These sequences were also reported in another study, on T cells expressing NK-cell markers. As that study records: The eight sequenced donors comprised seven who were HCMV-seropositive and one who was seronegative. One observes that, in a few donors, these clonotypes were also the leading ones within the CD3+CD56-NKG2C+ fraction. Specificity for HCMV among expanded NKG2C+ T cell clones was not established.

The V gene is TRBV5-1, the J gene TRBJ2-2, with 7 bases that match TRBD1. The TCR was taken from a woman aged 18-29 years in good health. Sequencing was performed on PBMCs. The CDR3 coding sequence is TGCGCCAGCAGCCGACAGGGAAGCACCGGGGAGCTGTTTTTT. As protein: CASSRQGSTGELFF.